The 10 T cell receptor beta chains below come from one sample, sequenced in a study of identical twins. TCRdb re-called the 5' RACE reads with MiXCR, one entry per CDR3 protein. The sample consists of nearly 250,000 distinct CDR3 sequences, roughly 7% of them appearing once. These data were also filed under a second study, of yellow fever vaccine responses in identical twins.

Sequenced: memory (CD45RO+) T cells sorted from blood. These receptors were obtained from a woman between 18 and 29 years old in good health.

This chain uses TRBV20-1 with TRBJ2-5; D might be TRBD1 (6 bases). The V end lost 4 bases, the J end lost 5 bases, and 11 bases lay between the germline ends. The CDR3 runs 12 residues. The germline V gene has CDR1 DFQATT and CDR2 SNEGSKA (reference sequence). CDR3 sequence reads: CSATAGDETQYF. In DNA, the CDR3 is TGCAGTGCTACGGCAGGGGACGAGACCCAGTACTTC.

There are many counts of this clonotype. V usage is TRBV15 and J usage is TRBJ1-3, with D unclear. The CDR3 is 15 amino acids. With 1 base removed from V and 0 bases from J, the gap between germline ends came to 7 bases. Looked up from germline, CDR1 is LNHNV and CDR2 is YYDKDF (reference sequence). The CDR3 region has the DNA TGTGCCACCAGCAGAGGAACAGTCTCTGGAAACACCATATATTTT. It codes for CATSRGTVSGNTIYF.

This clonotype was counted at least ten times. The chain uses TRBV6-1 and TRBJ2-3, with TRBD2 identical over 7 bases. Trimming at V came to 7 bases and at J to 1 base, leaving 5 bases not matched to a gene. The CDR3 is 14 amino acids. Germline loops: CDR1 MNHNS, CDR2 SASEGT. CDR3 DNA: TGTGCCAGCAAGAGCGGGACCCGCACAGATACGCAGTATTTT. It codes for CASKSGTRTDTQYF.

The sample holds a few counts of this clonotype. The chain combines TRBV28 with TRBJ2-7, with TRBD2 matching over 11 bases. The V gene end was trimmed by 5 bases and the J gene end by 3 bases; junction bases not matched to a gene: 6. The CDR3 consists of 15 residues. The germline gives CDR1 MDHEN, CDR2 SYDVKM. The CDR3 DNA is TGTGCCAGCAGTCGAATAGCGGGAGGGGTCTACGAGCAGTACTTC. This sequence encodes CASSRIAGGVYEQYF. Drawing the rest from reference TRBV28 and TRBJ2-7, the complete variable domain is DVKVTQSSRYLVKRTGEKVFLECVQDMDHENMFWYRQDPGLGLRLIYFSYDVKMKEKGDIPEGYSVSREKKERFSLILESASTNQTSMYLCASSRIAGGVYEQYFGPGTRLTVT.

This clonotype was observed many times. This rearrangement joins TRBV12-3 or TRBV12-4 to TRBJ1-1; 9 bases are shared with TRBD1. The CDR3 is 16 residues long. Trimming took 5 bases from V and 1 from J; bases not matched to a gene: 8. CDR3 amino acids: CASSPSPGQGNTEAFF. In nucleotides, the CDR3 is TGTGCCAGCAGTCCCTCGCCGGGACAGGGGAACACTGAAGCTTTCTTT.

This clonotype was detected ten times or more. The chain uses TRBV12-3 or TRBV12-4 and TRBJ2-7; D may be TRBD2 (6 bases). V was shortened by 4 bases and J by 2 bases, with 15 bases between the two germline ends. This CDR3 has 15 amino acids. The CDR3 spells CASSSAGTGTYEQYF. CDR3 in DNA: TGTGCCAGCAGTTCGGCCGGGACTGGTACCTACGAGCAGTACTTC.

The table lists this clonotype with many counts. The chain joins TRBV6-2 or TRBV6-3 to TRBJ2-1; 11 bases line up with TRBD2. The germline gives CDR1 MNHEY, CDR2 SVGEGT. The CDR3 loop spans 13 amino acids. V was clipped by 5 bases and J by 8 bases; unmatched bases: 2. CDR3 sequence (DNA): TGTGCCAGCAGTCGGACTAGCGGGCATGAGCAGTTCTTC. Translated, it gives CASSRTSGHEQFF.

The chain recombines TRBV27 with TRBJ2-1; the match to TRBD2 covers 9 bases. The germline V gene encodes CDR1 MNHEY and CDR2 SMNVEV (reference sequence). The CDR3 extends over 16 amino acids. V lost 5 bases to trimming and J lost 0 bases; unmatched junction nucleotides: 5. The CDR3 sequence: CASSMGLANSYNEQFF. The DNA of the CDR3 is TGTGCCAGCAGTATGGGACTAGCTAACTCCTACAATGAGCAGTTCTTC.

J is TRBJ2-7 and V is TRBV28; 8 nucleotides match TRBD2. The CDR3 spans 19 residues. Germline V gives CDR1 MDHEN, CDR2 SYDVKM. The V and J ends lost 3 bases and 0 bases, in that order; junction bases with no gene match: 16. In DNA, the CDR3 is TGTGCCAGCAGTTTTATGAGCGGGAGAACCCACCTAAACTCCTACGAGCAGTACTTC. Encoded protein: CASSFMSGRTHLNSYEQYF.

This clonotype was observed a few times. This chain joins TRBV13 and TRBJ1-1; D is ambiguous. Germline V gene data show CDR1 as PRHDT and CDR2 as FYEKMQ (reference sequence). The CDR3 sequence is 13 residues long. V was pared by 7 bases and J by 0 bases, with 9 bases between. In nucleotides, the CDR3 is TGTGCCAGCACCCCCGGGTTGAACACTGAAGCTTTCTTT. This translates into CASTPGLNTEAFF.